One and the same sample provided the 31 T cell receptor beta chains below, sequenced in a study of human T cells and chemical hapten exposure. The time point: patch test 3, about 24 weeks after DPC sensitization. Treatment: therapeutic diphenylcyclopropenone sensitization with weekly scalp DPC. One entry per CDR3 protein, called by TCRdb with MiXCR from the RACE reads. The sample contains around 150,000 distinct CDR3 sequences, around a quarter of which appear only once. Sequencing used whole blood, obtained in connection with sensitization to the hapten diphenylcyclopropenone (DPC). These receptor sequences come from a woman aged 18 to 35 with alopecia areata. Some clones in this sample may be carry-over from other donors' samples.

This clonotype was seen at least ten times. The gene calls are TRBV11-2 and TRBJ2-6, with D tentatively TRBD1 or TRBD2 (5 bases each). Germline CDR1 and CDR2: SGHAT and FQNNGV. V shed 2 bases and J shed 4 bases, with 18 bases lying between them. The CDR3 sequence is 18 residues long. The DNA for the CDR3 is TGTGCCAGCAGCTTAATAATTCCCCTCGGGACCGGGGCCAACGTCCTGACTTTC. Residues: CASSLIIPLGTGANVLTF. The complete variable domain, with remaining parts taken from reference TRBV11-2 and TRBJ2-6, reads EAGVAQSPRYKIIEKRQSVAFWCNPISGHATLYWYQQILGQGPKLLIQFQNNGVVDDSQLPKDRFSAERLKGVDSTLKIQPAKLEDSAVYLCASSLIIPLGTGANVLTFGAGSRLTVL.

In this sample, this clonotype turned up a few times. This chain links TRBV20-1 with TRBJ1-2; D gene uncertain. Between the trimmed V and J ends, which lost 6 bases and 8 bases, there was a span of 13 bases. The germline CDR1 and CDR2 sequences are DFQATT and SNEGSKA (reference sequence). The CDR3 spans 11 residues. CDR3 in amino acids: CSAPPRGGYTF. CDR3 DNA: TGCAGTGCACCTCCACGGGGAGGCTACACCTTC.

This clonotype has only a few counts. The chain combines TRBV20-1 with TRBJ2-3; possible D gene TRBD2, 5 bases. V was clipped by 3 bases and J by 3 bases, with 13 bases between them. The CDR3 contains 14 residues. Germline CDR1 DFQATT, CDR2 SNEGSKA (reference sequence). In nucleotides, the CDR3 is TGCAGTGCTAGTTCGCGGGCCGGAACAGATACGCAGTATTTT. It yields the protein CSASSRAGTDTQYF.

The chain links TRBV7-9 to TRBJ2-7; 7 nucleotides match TRBD1. CDR1 is SEHNR and CDR2 is FQNEAQ in the germline V gene (reference sequence). The V and J ends lost 3 bases and 1 base, in that order; junction bases with no gene match: 21. CDR3 size: 20 residues. In nucleotides, the CDR3 is TGTGCCAGCAGCTTCGCGATGATAGGACAGGCAGGGGTCGGTTCCTACGAGCAGTACTTC. Amino acid sequence: CASSFAMIGQAGVGSYEQYF.

The chain employs TRBV29-1 and TRBJ2-3, with a tentative D call TRBD2 (6 bases). Germline V gene data show CDR1 as SQVTM and CDR2 as ANQGSEA. The V end was cut by 7 bases, the J end by 3 bases, with 11 bases between. The CDR3 loop spans 12 amino acids. CDR3 loop: CSAQEGTDTQYF. CDR3 sequence (DNA): TGCAGCGCACAGGAGGGAACAGATACGCAGTATTTT.

V usage is TRBV7-2 and J usage is TRBJ2-7, with a weak D call TRBD1 (8 bases). The germline V gene encodes CDR1 SGHTA and CDR2 FQGNSA. CDR3 length: 14 amino acids. Trimming left V 2 bases short and J 5 bases short, with 13 bases between. The CDR3 reads CASSLQGAGDEQYF. Here the CDR3 DNA reads TGTGCCAGCAGCTTACAGGGGGCGGGGGACGAGCAGTACTTC.

The gene calls are TRBV11-2 and TRBJ1-1; D may be TRBD1 (5 bases). V was cut by 5 bases and J by 4 bases, with 17 bases left in between. This CDR3 comprises 15 residues. Germline V gene sequence: CDR1 SGHAT, CDR2 FQNNGV. The CDR3 reads CASSPTTALSTEAFF. The CDR3, as DNA: TGTGCCAGCAGCCCTACGACAGCCCTGAGCACTGAAGCTTTCTTT.

CDR3 nucleotides: TGCGCCAGCAGCCAAGGAGGCGGGGGCCCAGATACGCAGTATTTT. Its protein is CASSQGGGGPDTQYF. This chain links TRBV4-3 with TRBJ2-3, with D possibly matching TRBD2 (7 bases). The germline V and J ends were trimmed by 1 base and 4 bases, with 12 bases remaining between them. There are 15 residues in the CDR3. The germline CDR1 and CDR2 sequences are LGHNA and YSLEER.

As for this clonotype: Its ends do not fully match the called genes, so a read error is possible. J is TRBJ2-7 and V is TRBV30; 10 bases align to TRBD1. CDR1 is GTSNPN, CDR2 SVGIG, per germline (reference sequence). The CDR3 extends over 12 amino acids. CDR3 nucleotides: TGTGCCTGGAGTGTCCCCGACAGGGGGCCCATCTTC. Translating gives CAWSVPDRGPIF.

V and J are TRBV7-8 and TRBJ2-1; either TRBD1 or TRBD2 may supply D (5 bases each). Trimming took 5 bases from V and 0 from J, leaving 14 bases between them. The CDR3 totals 16 residues. The germline V gene encodes CDR1 SGHVS and CDR2 FQNEAQ. CDR3 DNA sequence: TGTGCCAGCAGCCCGGTATGGGGGAACTCCTACAATGAGCAGTTCTTC. Amino acid sequence: CASSPVWGNSYNEQFF.

The chain has TRBV7-9 and TRBJ1-4, with unresolved D. In germline, CDR1 is SEHNR, CDR2 FQNEAQ (reference sequence). Trimming took 1 base from V and 12 from J, leaving 12 bases between them. This CDR3 is 13 amino acids long. CDR3 loop: CASSLGSHGELFF. DNA for the CDR3: TGTGCCAGCAGCTTAGGGTCGCACGGCGAACTGTTTTTT.

This chain joins TRBV20-1 and TRBJ1-1; D call uncertain. Deletions cut 1 base from V and 5 bases from J, with 14 bases between. CDR1 and CDR2 from the germline V gene are DFQATT and SNEGSKA (reference sequence). There are 14 residues in the CDR3. The CDR3 coding sequence is TGCAGTGCTAGAGCTCCGGAGGGAGAGACTGAAGCTTTCTTT. This translates into CSARAPEGETEAFF.

This rearrangement joins TRBV9 to TRBJ2-7; 8 bases align to TRBD1. With 4 bases clipped from V and 6 bases from J, the junction kept 12 bases outside the gene matches. Germline V gene lookup returns CDR1 SGDLS and CDR2 YYNGEE. CDR3 size: 15 residues. The CDR3 DNA follows: TGTGCCAGCAGCTTGACCGGGACAGGTCAGAGCGAGCAGTACTTC. As protein: CASSLTGTGQSEQYF.

This clonotype was seen only a few times. The J gene is TRBJ1-2, the V gene TRBV3-1; perhaps TRBD1 as D (6 bases). The CDR3 extends over 15 amino acids. CDR1 and CDR2 from the germline V gene are LGHDT and YNNKEL (reference sequence). Trimming took 1 base from V and 7 from J, leaving 16 bases between them. The CDR3 spells CASSQGQAAVGGYTF. The CDR3 nucleotides are TGTGCCAGCAGCCAAGGACAGGCCGCCGTCGGTGGCTACACCTTC.

The chain joins TRBV7-3 to TRBJ1-1, with TRBD1 matching over 9 bases. V lost 4 bases, J lost 4 bases, and 4 bases stayed unmatched. This CDR3 spans 14 amino acids. The germline V gene encodes CDR1 SGHTA and CDR2 FQGTGA. Written as DNA, the CDR3 is TGTGCCAGCAGCTACGACAGGGGGAGCACTGAAGCTTTCTTT. It encodes CASSYDRGSTEAFF. Full variable domain (outside the CDR3, taken from reference TRBV7-3 and TRBJ1-1): GAGVSQTPSNKVTEKGKYVELRCDPISGHTALYWYRQSLGQGPEFLIYFQGTGAADDSGLPNDRFFAVRPEGSVSTLKIQRTERGDSAVYLCASSYDRGSTEAFFGQGTRLTVV.

This clonotype showed up just a few times. The CDR3 DNA reads as TGCAGCGTTGGCGTAAGGGGTGGGGACACTGAAGCTTTCTTT. Translating gives CSVGVRGGDTEAFF. The chain is built from TRBV29-1 and TRBJ1-1, with a tentative D call TRBD1 (5 bases). Trimming stripped 4 bases from V and 3 bases from J, with 15 bases between. Germline CDR1 is SQVTM and CDR2 is ANQGSEA. The CDR3 length is 14 residues.

This clonotype was seen more than once but under ten times. J is TRBJ2-1 and V is TRBV5-1; D remains ambiguous. The CDR3 extends over 15 amino acids. Germline assignment: CDR1 SGHRS and CDR2 YFSETQ. Trimming took off 1 base at V and 0 bases at J, with 8 bases between the two ends. The CDR3 spells CASSLQTSSYNEQFF. The CDR3 coding sequence is TGCGCCAGCAGCTTGCAGACGAGCTCCTACAATGAGCAGTTCTTC.

This clonotype was counted at least ten times. The chain combines TRBV4-2 with TRBJ2-1; TRBD2 agrees at 9 bases. There are 16 residues in the CDR3. Per the germline V gene, CDR1 is LGHNA and CDR2 is YNFKEQ. The V gene end was trimmed by 4 bases and the J gene end by 4 bases; junction bases not matched to a gene: 8. CDR3: CASSRLAGSPYNEQFF. CDR3 nucleotide sequence: TGTGCCAGCAGCCGTCTAGCGGGGTCTCCTTACAATGAGCAGTTCTTC.

The V and J genes are TRBV10-2 and TRBJ2-7, with TRBD1 as a possible D gene (6 bases). Germline V CDR1 and CDR2: WSHSY, SAAADI. Trimming removed 3 bases at V and 0 bases at J, with 9 bases between. The CDR3 is 14 amino acids. The CDR3 sequence is CASSESGVSYEQYF. The CDR3 nucleotides are TGCGCCAGCAGTGAATCAGGGGTCTCCTACGAGCAGTACTTC.

This rearrangement joins TRBV9 to TRBJ2-3; maybe TRBD2 (7 bases). The CDR3 contains 15 residues. Trimming removed 3 bases at V and 2 bases at J, with 13 bases between. CDR1 is SGDLS, CDR2 YYNGEE, per germline. As DNA, the CDR3 is TGTGCCAGCAGCGCAACCGGGGGGCCCACAGATACGCAGTATTTT. Encoded protein: CASSATGGPTDTQYF. Full variable domain (missing parts from reference TRBV9 and TRBJ2-3): DSGVTQTPKHLITATGQRVTLRCSPRSGDLSVYWYQQSLDQGLQFLIQYYNGEERAKGNILERFSAQQFPDLHSELNLSSLELGDSALYFCASSATGGPTDTQYFGPGTRLTVL.

The V and J genes are TRBV7-2 and TRBJ2-5, with D unclear. V shed 2 bases and J shed 2 bases, with 12 bases lying between them. Germline lookup yields CDR1 SGHTA and CDR2 FQGNSA. The length of the CDR3 is 15 residues. CDR3 bases: TGTGCCAGCAGCTTAAGGGCTCCTCTACAAGAGACCCAGTACTTC. Its protein is CASSLRAPLQETQYF.

This chain uses TRBV7-2 with TRBJ2-7; 7 nucleotides agree with TRBD2. J gave up 0 bases and V 5 bases, and 1 base lay outside the gene matches. From germline, CDR1 is SGHTA and CDR2 FQGNSA. The length of the CDR3 is 13 residues. This CDR3 reads CASSRGGSYEQYF. CDR3 nucleotides: TGTGCCAGCAGCCGCGGGGGCTCCTACGAGCAGTACTTC.

This clonotype has a handful of counts. This chain links TRBV9 with TRBJ2-2, with D perhaps assigned TRBD1 or TRBD2 (7 bases each). CDR1 is SGDLS and CDR2 is YYNGEE in the germline V gene. Trimming removed 4 bases from V and 6 bases from J, with 13 bases in between. The CDR3 covers 14 residues. The DNA for the CDR3 is TGTGCCAGCAGCCAGGGGGGGGGAGCCGGGGAGCTGTTTTTT. It translates to CASSQGGGAGELFF.

The J gene is TRBJ1-4, the V gene TRBV5-4; perhaps TRBD1 as D (5 bases). The V end was cut by 4 bases, the J end by 1 base, with 11 bases between. CDR3 size: 15 residues. Looked up from germline, CDR1 is SGHNT and CDR2 is YYREEE (reference sequence). For the CDR3, the DNA is TGTGCCAGCAGCCCGGTGGGGGGAACTAATGAAAAACTGTTTTTT. Translating it yields CASSPVGGTNEKLFF.

This clonotype was recorded a few times. V is TRBV29-1 and J is TRBJ1-3; TRBD1 agrees at 10 bases. The CDR3 has 15 residues. CDR1 is SQVTM, CDR2 ANQGSEA, per germline. V lost 4 bases and J lost 8; bases outside the gene matches: 11. CDR3 loop: CSVGVPGQGRYTIYF. The CDR3 nucleotides are TGCAGCGTTGGAGTACCGGGACAGGGGAGATACACCATATATTTT.

The chain combines TRBV4-1 with TRBJ2-3; 11 bases match TRBD1. The germline V gene encodes CDR1 MGHRA and CDR2 YSYEKL. V shed 1 base, J shed 2 bases, and the junction held 2 bases outside the gene matches. This CDR3 has 16 amino acids. The CDR3 sequence is CASSQGTGGPTDTQYF. CDR3 bases: TGCGCCAGCAGCCAAGGGACAGGGGGCCCCACAGATACGCAGTATTTT.

The gene calls are TRBV4-3 and TRBJ2-2, with TRBD2 matching 10 bases. Germline-derived CDR1 and CDR2 are LGHNA and YSLEER. The V gene end was trimmed by 0 bases and the J gene end by 3 bases; junction bases not matched to a gene: 7. The CDR3 is made up of 18 amino acids. CDR3 bases: TGCGCCAGCAGCCAAGATTGGGCAGGACTAGCGGACACCGGGGAGCTGTTTTTT. Its translation: CASSQDWAGLADTGELFF.

The chain uses TRBV4-2 and TRBJ1-6, with D possibly TRBD1 on 5 matching bases. Germline values: CDR1 LGHNA, CDR2 YNFKEQ. The CDR3 covers 16 residues. Trimming took off 0 bases at V and 7 bases at J, with 13 bases between the two ends. CDR3: CASSQEYGRGNSPLHF. The CDR3 coding sequence is TGTGCCAGCAGCCAAGAATATGGTCGGGGGAATTCACCCCTCCACTTT.

The gene calls are TRBV27 and TRBJ1-4, with D hard to call. CDR3 length: 14 residues. V lost 5 bases and J 0 bases, leaving 7 bases between the germline ends. The germline CDR1 and CDR2 sequences are MNHEY and SMNVEV (reference sequence). The CDR3 nucleotides are TGTGCCAGCAGTAAACAGACAACTAATGAAAAACTGTTTTTT. This encodes CASSKQTTNEKLFF.

The chain recombines TRBV2 with TRBJ2-3; 9 bases map to TRBD2. The germline CDR1 and CDR2 sequences are SNHLY and FYNNEI. The CDR3 has 16 residues. Losses at the gene ends were 7 bases for V and 2 bases for J; bases not matched to a gene: 10. The CDR3 protein is CASTAGGRGNTDTQYF. CDR3 nucleotides: TGTGCCAGCACGGCGGGGGGGCGGGGCAACACAGATACGCAGTATTTT. Complete variable domain (other parts from reference TRBV2 and TRBJ2-3): EPEVTQTPSHQVTQMGQEVILRCVPISNHLYFYWYRQILGQKVEFLVSFYNNEISEKSEIFDDQFSVERPDGSNFTLKIRSTKLEDSAMYFCASTAGGRGNTDTQYFGPGTRLTVL.

There are a few counts of this clonotype. The chain is built from TRBV6-6 and TRBJ2-2; tentative D call: TRBD1 (5 bases). V lost 5 bases, J lost 7 bases, and 11 bases lay in between. Germline V gene sequence: CDR1 MNHNY, CDR2 SVGAGI (reference sequence). The CDR3 extends over 13 amino acids. The chain's CDR3 is CASSGASIGELFF. CDR3 DNA sequence: TGTGCCAGCAGTGGGGCGTCGATCGGGGAGCTGTTTTTT.